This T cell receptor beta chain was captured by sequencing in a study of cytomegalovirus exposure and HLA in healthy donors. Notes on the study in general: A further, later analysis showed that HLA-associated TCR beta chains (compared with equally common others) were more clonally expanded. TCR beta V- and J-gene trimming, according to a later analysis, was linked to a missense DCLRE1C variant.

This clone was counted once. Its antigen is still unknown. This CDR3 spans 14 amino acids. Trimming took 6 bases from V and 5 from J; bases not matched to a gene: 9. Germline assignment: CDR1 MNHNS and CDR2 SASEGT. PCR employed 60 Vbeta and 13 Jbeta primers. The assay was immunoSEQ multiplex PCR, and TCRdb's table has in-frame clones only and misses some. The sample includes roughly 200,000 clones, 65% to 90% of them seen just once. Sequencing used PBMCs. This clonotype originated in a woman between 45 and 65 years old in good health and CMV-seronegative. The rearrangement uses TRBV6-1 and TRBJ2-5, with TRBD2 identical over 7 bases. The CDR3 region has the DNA TGTGCCAGCAGGGGGAGGGCAATACGGGAGACCCAGTACTTC. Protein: CASRGRAIRETQYF.